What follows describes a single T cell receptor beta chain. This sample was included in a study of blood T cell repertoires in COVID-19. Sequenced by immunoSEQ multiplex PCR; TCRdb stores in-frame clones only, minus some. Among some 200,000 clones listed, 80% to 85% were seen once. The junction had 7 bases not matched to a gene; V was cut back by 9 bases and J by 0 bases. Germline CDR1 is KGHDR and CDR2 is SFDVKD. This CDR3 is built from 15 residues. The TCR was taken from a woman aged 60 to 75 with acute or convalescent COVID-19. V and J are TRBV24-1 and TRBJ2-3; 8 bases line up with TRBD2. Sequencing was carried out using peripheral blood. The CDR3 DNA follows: TGTGCCACCGCGTCGGCGGGGGGAAGCACAGATACGCAGTATTTT. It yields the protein CATASAGGSTDTQYF.